This is a list of T cell receptor beta chains from one sample in a study of T cells in Graves' hyperthyroidism and ophthalmopathy. TCRdb itself ran the multiplex PCR reads through MiXCR, one entry per CDR3 protein. The data contain some 600,000 distinct CDR3 sequences, 46% of them seen just once; the ten biggest clones take up about 7.8%. Sequenced: peripheral blood or thyroid tissue (not recorded which). The source is a woman in her late teens or twenties with Graves' hyperthyroidism. CDR3s include the opening cysteine and the closing phenylalanine or tryptophan. Fields, in order: V gene, clone size, J gene, D gene, CDR3 protein, CDR3 DNA. A D gene is named only where the DNA matches it firmly. A row's size may be missing; if present it is once, few, many or a size class.

TRBV6-5	.	TRBJ2-6	TRBD1	CAISYGQGYSGANVLTF	TGTGCCATCAGTTACGGACAGGGTTACTCTGGGGCCAACGTCCTGACTTTC
TRBV25-1	once	TRBJ1-5	.	CASSARVALREPQHF	TGTGCCAGCAGTGCTAGAGTCGCCCTTAGGGAGCCCCAGCATTTT
TRBV12-3/TRBV12-4	.	TRBJ1-4	.	CASIYSEKLFF	TGTGCCAGCATCTATTCAGAAAAACTGTTTTTT
TRBV24-1	few	TRBJ1-5	TRBD1	CASSPDRRYQPQHF	TGTGCCAGCAGCCCGGACAGGAGATATCAGCCCCAGCATTTT
TRBV9	once	TRBJ1-1	TRBD1	CASSHYRGNTEAFF	TGTGCCAGCAGCCATTACAGGGGGAACACTGAAGCTTTCTTT
TRBV5-1	.	TRBJ1-4	.	CASSSGHVDEKLFF	TGCGCCAGCAGCTCGGGACATGTGGATGAAAAACTGTTTTTT
TRBV15	once	TRBJ2-6	.	CATSSAHNVLTF	TGTGCCACCAGCTCAGCCCACAATGTCCTGACTTTC
TRBV7-4	.	TRBJ2-7	.	CASSLGRQANFYEQYF	TGTGCCAGCAGCTTAGGGAGACAGGCCAACTTCTACGAGCAGTACTTC
TRBV29-1	.	TRBJ1-5	TRBD1	CSVPAGTGGRQPQHF	TGCAGCGTGCCCGCCGGGACAGGGGGTCGGCAGCCCCAGCATTTT
TRBV2	few	TRBJ1-4	.	CASTRFGSTNEKLFF	TGTGCCAGCACCCGATTCGGCTCAACTAATGAAAAACTGTTTTTT
TRBV5-4	.	TRBJ1-2	.	CASSLASGGTNYGYTF	TGTGCCAGCAGCTTGGCCTCGGGCGGAACTAACTATGGCTACACCTTC
TRBV19	few	TRBJ2-5	.	CASRPFRDNQETQYF	TGTGCCAGTAGACCTTTTCGGGACAACCAAGAGACCCAGTACTTC
TRBV7-9	many	TRBJ1-2	TRBD1	CASSQDKGQPYGYTF	TGTGCCAGCAGCCAAGATAAGGGACAGCCCTATGGCTACACCTTC
TRBV20-1	.	TRBJ2-6	.	CSAPRPGGGPVWANVLTF	TGCAGTGCCCCGCGTCCCGGTGGAGGGCCCGTCTGGGCCAACGTCCTGACTTTC
TRBV20-1	.	TRBJ2-7	.	CSARDLMGSYEQYF	TGCAGTGCTAGAGATCTAATGGGGTCCTACGAGCAGTACTTC